What follows describes a single TCR beta chain. Its antigen remains unknown. This entry is derived from a study of siplizumab effects on memory and regulatory T cells. Study-level results: Unstimulated subsets captured only a minor fraction of alloreactive clones. Naive T cells seemed more diverse than memory cells and seemed major alloresponse contributors.

This CDR3 region has 15 residues. After removal of 8 bases from V and 0 bases from J, the junction contained 9 bases not matched to a gene. Germline CDR1 is MNHEY and CDR2 is SVGAGI. Measured with immunoSEQ multiplex PCR; TCRdb has only the in-frame clones, and not every one. This table holds 2,500 to 3,500 clones, roughly 66% found once. The rearrangement uses TRBV6-5 and TRBJ1-1; TRBD1 aligns across 7 bases. This sequence was found in a human donor in good health. Material for sequencing was TEMRA CD8+ T cells sorted from blood. Subset specified: unstimulated CD8+ CD45RA+ effector memory T cells. The CDR3 DNA follows: TGTGCCAGCGGGGAACAGGGGTTGATGAACACTGAAGCTTTCTTT. This sequence encodes CASGEQGLMNTEAFF.